The entry below describes one T cell receptor (beta chain). The ends lost 5 bases at V and 3 bases at J; junction bases unmatched: 10. CDR1 MDHEN and CDR2 SYDVKM come from the germline V gene. This CDR3 is 15 amino acids long. One entry per CDR3 protein results from TCRdb running MiXCR on the RT-PCR reads. The data hold about 680,000 distinct CDR3 sequences, with around 14% observed a single time. This chain uses TRBV28 with TRBJ2-7, with TRBD1 identical over 7 bases. This receptor was taken from a female donor in good health, serving as a healthy control. The specimen was memory CD4+ T cells from blood. The CDR3 nucleotides are TGTGCCAGCAGTAGTACCGGGACAGAGAACTACGAGCAGTACTTC. This encodes CASSSTGTENYEQYF.